A selection of T cell receptor beta chains follows, all from one sample in a study of blood T cell repertoires in COVID-19. This table comes from immunoSEQ multiplex PCR, and its TCRdb copy is limited to in-frame clones, with some not included. There are approximately 65,000 clones in the sample; about nine tenths occur only once, and over 4% lies in the top ten. The specimen was peripheral blood. The receptors were gathered from a woman aged 18-29 years with acute or convalescent COVID-19. Both conserved end residues are part of each CDR3.

V: TRBV11-2; J: TRBJ1-4; CDR3: CASSYRGQKNEKLFF
V: TRBV29-1; J: TRBJ1-1; CDR3: CSVPGMNTEAFF
V: TRBV9; J: TRBJ2-5; CDR3: CASSPRQGGETQYF
V: TRBV5-1; J: TRBJ2-2; CDR3: CASSLDSSDTGELFF
V: TRBV27; J: TRBJ2-7; CDR3: CASSSHYEQYF
V: TRBV12-2; J: TRBJ2-2; CDR3: CASRSWLAGWSTGELFF
V: TRBV19; J: TRBJ2-1; CDR3: CASGQGAYNEQFF
V: TRBV7-8; J: TRBJ2-2; CDR3: CASSLVLAGGPGGELFF
V: TRBV12-3/TRBV12-4; J: TRBJ2-7; CDR3: CASSFSSSYEQYF
V: TRBV6-5; J: TRBJ1-1; CDR3: CASILTGGRTEAFF
V: TRBV20-1; J: TRBJ2-1; CDR3: CSVLSYNEQFF
V: TRBV5-1; J: TRBJ2-5; CDR3: CASSPEGTGEETQYF
V: TRBV19; J: TRBJ1-3; CDR3: CASRPTGWAGNTIYF
V: TRBV28; J: TRBJ2-3; CDR3: CASSGTSGGAESDTQYF
V: TRBV6-4; J: TRBJ1-1; CDR3: CASSDSPGAEAFF
V: TRBV6-5; J: TRBJ1-2; CDR3: CATDRGGLYGYTF
V: TRBV18; J: TRBJ1-2; CDR3: CASSRATGHRAIYGYTF
V: TRBV6-6; J: TRBJ2-7; CDR3: CASSRSDRAGYEQYF
V: TRBV6-2/TRBV6-3; J: TRBJ1-1; CDR3: CASSRGAAEAFF
V: TRBV25-1; J: TRBJ1-2; CDR3: CASQQGANYGYTF
V: TRBV2; J: TRBJ2-5; CDR3: CASSEPGLAGGQETQYF
V: TRBV4-2; J: TRBJ1-5; CDR3: CASSTGTGGRDSNQPQHF
V: TRBV6-1; J: TRBJ2-5; CDR3: CASSDPNRGGGETQYF
V: TRBV24-1; J: TRBJ1-5; CDR3: CATSDRESNQPQHF
V: TRBV5-1; J: TRBJ1-1; CDR3: CASSSGTGPNTEAFF
V: TRBV5-6; J: TRBJ2-1; CDR3: CASSYTETVYNEQFF
V: TRBV13; J: TRBJ2-1; CDR3: CASSPSWRAGSYNEQFF
V: TRBV30; J: TRBJ1-3; CDR3: CAWSPRGNTIYF
V: TRBV27; J: TRBJ2-1; CDR3: CASSFGPGLAVNEQFF
V: TRBV5-6; J: TRBJ1-3; CDR3: CASSFDRGPKNTIYF
V: TRBV11-2; J: TRBJ1-4; CDR3: CASSLEPRGKTNEKLFF
V: TRBV6-2/TRBV6-3; J: TRBJ1-5; CDR3: CASSSLGQGHQPQHF
V: TRBV15; J: TRBJ2-1; CDR3: CATRAFTGLADNEQFF
V: TRBV11-2; J: TRBJ2-7; CDR3: CASSSAPGQGYEQYF
V: TRBV2; J: TRBJ1-4; CDR3: CASGGGATNEKLFF
V: TRBV5-8; J: TRBJ1-4; CDR3: CASSFSRAEKLFF
V: TRBV14; J: TRBJ2-1; CDR3: CASSQGQGGTYIRFF
V: TRBV4-1; J: TRBJ2-2; CDR3: CASSQGRARVTGELFF
V: TRBV5-1; J: TRBJ1-2; CDR3: CASSLGAGRGYTF
V: TRBV11-2; J: TRBJ2-3; CDR3: CASSKRGNWGTDTQYF
V: TRBV30; J: TRBJ2-6; CDR3: CAWNAGVGANVLTF
V: TRBV10-3; J: TRBJ1-1; CDR3: CAIRGTGLLTEAFF
V: TRBV4-1; J: TRBJ2-7; CDR3: CASSRHHRANSYEQYF
V: TRBV6-5; J: TRBJ1-1; CDR3: CASSYSPSLNTEAFF
V: TRBV7-9; J: TRBJ2-7; CDR3: CASSPNAPYEQYF
V: TRBV7-9; J: TRBJ1-1; CDR3: CASSRGTGNTEAFF
V: TRBV19; J: TRBJ2-1; CDR3: CASSKIAGGLGILEQFF
V: TRBV6-5; J: TRBJ2-5; CDR3: CASRGLAGGEETQYF
V: TRBV7-6; J: TRBJ1-3; CDR3: CASSAEPGNSGNTIYF
V: TRBV2; J: TRBJ1-6; CDR3: CASSLTGLESPLHF
V: TRBV5-6; J: TRBJ1-2; CDR3: CASSPSTVRGYTF
V: TRBV24-1; J: TRBJ2-1; CDR3: CATSWTGGEDEQFF